This T cell receptor (beta chain) was recovered during a study of PD-L1 blockade in urothelial cancer. The data were produced by immunoSEQ multiplex PCR, yet TCRdb's version contains in-frame clones alone and is incomplete. The table records tens of thousands of clones, around 85% of them present only once. The length of the CDR3 is 14 residues. In germline, CDR1 is KGHSH, CDR2 LQKENI. V lost 3 bases and J 1 base, leaving 7 bases between the germline ends. Sample time point: pretreatment peripheral blood. This clonotype was sampled from a woman aged 55 to 70 with urothelial cancer. The source material was PBMCs, sampled around atezolizumab (anti-PD-L1) treatment. V and J are TRBV18 and TRBJ2-1; D might be TRBD2 (6 bases). The CDR3 region is CASSPRESYNEQFF. DNA for the CDR3: TGTGCCAGCTCACCCCGGGAGTCCTACAATGAGCAGTTCTTC.